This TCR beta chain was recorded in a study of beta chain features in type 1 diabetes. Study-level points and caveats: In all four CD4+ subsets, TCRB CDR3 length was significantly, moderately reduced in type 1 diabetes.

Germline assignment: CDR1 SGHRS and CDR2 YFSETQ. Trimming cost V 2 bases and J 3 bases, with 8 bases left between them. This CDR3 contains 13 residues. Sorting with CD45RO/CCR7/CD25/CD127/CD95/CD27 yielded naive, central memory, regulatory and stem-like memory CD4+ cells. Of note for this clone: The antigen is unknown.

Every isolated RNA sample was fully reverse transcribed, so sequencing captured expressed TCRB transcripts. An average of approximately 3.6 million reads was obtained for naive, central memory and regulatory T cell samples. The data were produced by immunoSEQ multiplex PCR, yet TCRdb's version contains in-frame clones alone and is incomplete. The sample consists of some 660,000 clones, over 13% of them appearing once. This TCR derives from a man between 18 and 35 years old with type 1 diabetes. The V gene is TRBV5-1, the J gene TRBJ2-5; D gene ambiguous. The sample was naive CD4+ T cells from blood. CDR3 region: CASSLWLEETQYF. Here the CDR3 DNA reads TGCGCCAGCAGCTTATGGCTAGAAGAGACCCAGTACTTC.